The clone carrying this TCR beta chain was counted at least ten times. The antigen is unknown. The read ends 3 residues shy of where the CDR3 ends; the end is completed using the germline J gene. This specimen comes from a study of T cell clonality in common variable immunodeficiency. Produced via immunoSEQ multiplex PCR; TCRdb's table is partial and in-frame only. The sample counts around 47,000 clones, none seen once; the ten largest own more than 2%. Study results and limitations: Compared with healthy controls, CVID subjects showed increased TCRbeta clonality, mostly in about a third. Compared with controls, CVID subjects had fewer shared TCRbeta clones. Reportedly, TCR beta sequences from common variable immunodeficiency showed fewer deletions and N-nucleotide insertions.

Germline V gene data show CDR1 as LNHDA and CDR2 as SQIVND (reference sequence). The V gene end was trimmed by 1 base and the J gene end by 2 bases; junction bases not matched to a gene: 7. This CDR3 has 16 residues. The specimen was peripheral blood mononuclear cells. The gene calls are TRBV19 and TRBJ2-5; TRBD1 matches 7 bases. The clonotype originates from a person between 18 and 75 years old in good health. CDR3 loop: CASSIVLGTVQETQYF. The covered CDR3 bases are TGTGCCAGTAGTATAGTACTGGGGACAGTACAAGAGACC.